One sample yielded the 20 T cell receptor beta chains listed below, sequenced in a study of Graves' ophthalmopathy and Graves' hyperthyroidism. The authors amplified TCR beta CDR3 regions from RNA transcripts. The library came from an HTBI-primed first-round RT-PCR and a second-round multiplex PCR. MiXCR, applied by TCRdb to the multiplex PCR reads, yields one record per CDR3 protein. The profile shows roughly 1.1 million distinct CDR3 sequences, around a third of them singletons. The specimen sequenced was peripheral blood or thyroid tissue (not recorded which). The receptors here all came from an adult man with Graves' hyperthyroidism.

The V call is TRBV3-1, the J call TRBJ1-6, with D unresolved. The CDR3 consists of 14 residues. Germline lookup yields CDR1 LGHDT and CDR2 YNNKEL (reference sequence). V was pared by 4 bases and J by 7 bases, with 11 bases between. CDR3 residues: CASSPPTINSPLHF. CDR3 bases: TGTGCCAGCAGCCCTCCTACTATCAATTCACCCCTCCACTTT. The whole variable domain, filled in from reference TRBV3-1 and TRBJ1-6, reads DTAVSQTPKYLVTQMGNDKSIKCEQNLGHDTMYWYKQDSKKFLKIMFSYNNKELIINETVPNRFSPKSPDKAHLNLHINSLELGDSAVYFCASSPPTINSPLHFGNGTRLTVT.

This clonotype has a count of ten or more. V is TRBV2 and J is TRBJ1-4, with a possible D match to TRBD1 (5 bases). The germline V and J ends were trimmed by 4 bases and 4 bases, with 7 bases remaining between them. The CDR3 has 13 amino acids. CDR1 is SNHLY, CDR2 FYNNEI, per germline. CDR3 sequence: CASSGQHNEKLFF. The CDR3 DNA sequence: TGTGCCAGCAGTGGACAGCATAATGAAAAACTGTTTTTT.

Ten or more counts support this clonotype. The gene calls are TRBV2 and TRBJ2-2; 8 bases map to TRBD1. Germline CDR1 and CDR2: SNHLY and FYNNEI. The CDR3 runs to 15 residues. Trimming at V came to 6 bases and at J to 2 bases, leaving 5 bases not matched to a gene. CDR3 loop: CASRTTGVNTGELFF. The CDR3 nucleotides are TGTGCCAGCAGGACGACAGGGGTAAACACCGGGGAGCTGTTTTTT.

V usage is TRBV3-1 and J usage is TRBJ1-5; no clear D. V lost 1 base and J lost 3, with 4 bases in between. The CDR3 sequence is 13 residues long. Germline-derived CDR1 and CDR2 are LGHDT and YNNKEL (reference sequence). DNA for the CDR3: TGTGCCAGCAGCCAAGCGTACAATCAGCCCCAGCATTTT. Amino acid sequence: CASSQAYNQPQHF.

To note about this clonotype: This may arise from a read error, as a much more abundant clone is one base away. The chain's CDR3 is CAINRGKTQYF. The CDR3 nucleotides are TGTGCCATCAATAGGGGGAAGACCCAGTACTTC. The V call is TRBV10-3, the J call TRBJ2-5, with D possibly TRBD1 on 6 matching bases. V lost 7 bases and J lost 6, with 9 bases in between. Per germline, CDR1 ENHRY and CDR2 SYGVKD. This CDR3 region has 11 residues.

The rearrangement links TRBV9 to TRBJ1-2; 8 bases are a match to TRBD1. The CDR3 has 14 amino acids. The germline V gene encodes CDR1 SGDLS and CDR2 YYNGEE. Unmatched junction bases numbered 7, after V lost 2 bases and J lost 7 bases. This chain's CDR3 is CASSVGTGGGGYTF. The CDR3 DNA sequence: TGTGCCAGCAGCGTGGGGACAGGTGGTGGTGGCTACACCTTC.

In its sample, this clonotype was seen many times. J is TRBJ1-1 and V is TRBV28; D remains unclear. Trimming stripped 6 bases from V and 4 bases from J, with 15 bases between. This CDR3 has 14 amino acids. The germline CDR1 and CDR2 sequences are MDHEN and SYDVKM. The CDR3 region has the DNA TGTGCCAGCAGCCCGGTACTCCGGACCACTGAAGCTTTCTTT. It translates to CASSPVLRTTEAFF.

This clonotype was detected ten times or more. This chain connects TRBV19 to TRBJ1-5, with D unclear. CDR3 length: 14 amino acids. Germline V gene lookup returns CDR1 LNHDA and CDR2 SQIVND (reference sequence). Trimming took off 7 bases at V and 0 bases at J, with 10 bases between the two ends. The CDR3 DNA reads TGTGCCAGTACCCCCATCGGTAGCAATCAGCCCCAGCATTTT. It codes for CASTPIGSNQPQHF.

The chain employs TRBV6-5 and TRBJ2-7; D may match TRBD1 or TRBD2 (5 bases each). CDR3 size: 14 residues. Trimming cost V 7 bases and J 2 bases, with 15 bases left between them. Per the germline V gene, CDR1 is MNHEY and CDR2 is SVGAGI. The CDR3 spells CASNAGTGTYEQYF. CDR3 in DNA: TGTGCCAGCAACGCCGGGACGGGCACCTACGAGCAGTACTTC.

Concerning this clonotype: One junction end disagrees with the germline gene, perhaps due to a read error. V gene TRBV25-1 combines with J gene TRBJ2-5; 10 positions agree with TRBD1. The CDR3 has 16 amino acids. Germline V gene data show CDR1 as MGHDK and CDR2 as SYGVNS. The CDR3 DNA reads TGTGCCTGCAGTGGATGGACAGGGGGATCGGGGGAGACCCAGTACTTC. Its translation is CACSGWTGGSGETQYF.

As DNA, the CDR3 is TGTGCCAGCAGTTTGGCGGGAGGTGGCCGGGAGCTGTTTTTT. Translated, it gives CASSLAGGGRELFF. The chain combines TRBV6-2 or TRBV6-3 with TRBJ2-2; 8 nucleotides align to TRBD2. Per the germline V gene, CDR1 is MNHEY and CDR2 is SVGEGT. The CDR3 is made up of 14 amino acids. Trimming removed 4 bases from V and 9 bases from J; junction bases left unmatched: 7.

This clonotype was observed many times. The chain couples TRBV10-3 to TRBJ1-6, with 7 bases that match TRBD1. With 3 bases clipped from V and 10 bases from J, the junction kept 18 bases outside the gene matches. The length of the CDR3 is 18 residues. Per germline, CDR1 ENHRY and CDR2 SYGVKD. The CDR3 DNA reads as TGTGCCATCAGTGATTTGGGAAGACTACAGGGGACCGGATCACCCCTCCACTTT. It specifies CAISDLGRLQGTGSPLHF.

This clonotype was observed many times. This chain connects TRBV19 to TRBJ2-7, with D perhaps TRBD1 (6 bases). Germline values: CDR1 LNHDA, CDR2 SQIVND (reference sequence). V dropped 6 bases and J dropped 2 bases, with 14 bases sitting between them. This CDR3 region has 14 residues. The CDR3 nucleotides read TGTGCCAGTAGCACCGACAGGTGGGCCTACGAGCAGTACTTC. Translated: CASSTDRWAYEQYF.

Comments on this clonotype: A read error may explain this, as a much larger clone is one base away. The CDR3 end shows no conserved phenylalanine or tryptophan, and so a read error is likely. The J gene is TRBJ2-5, the V gene TRBV6-1, with D possibly being TRBD1 (5 bases). CDR1 is MNHNS and CDR2 is SASEGT in the germline V gene. Trimming left V 3 bases short and J 5 bases short, with 13 bases between. The CDR3 sequence is 14 residues long. The CDR3 DNA is TGTGCCAGCAGTGATCCAGGGTCTTACGAGACCCAGTACATC. Encoded protein: CASSDPGSYETQYI.

This clonotype was seen ten or more times. This chain uses TRBV11-2 with TRBJ1-3; the match to TRBD1 covers 9 bases. Per the germline V gene, CDR1 is SGHAT and CDR2 is FQNNGV. This CDR3 has 15 amino acids. The V gene end was trimmed by 5 bases and the J gene end by 8 bases; junction bases not matched to a gene: 10. The CDR3: CASSERDRVWDTIYF. CDR3 in DNA: TGTGCCAGCAGCGAAAGGGACAGGGTATGGGACACCATATATTTT.

The V and J genes are TRBV10-2 and TRBJ2-7, with 7 bases identical to TRBD2. The CDR3 has 14 amino acids. With 6 bases clipped from V and 2 bases from J, the junction kept 7 bases outside the gene matches. CDR1 is WSHSY, CDR2 SAAADI, per germline. CDR3: CASRPKREAYEQYF. For the CDR3, the DNA is TGCGCCAGCAGGCCTAAACGGGAGGCCTACGAGCAGTACTTC.

The chain combines TRBV20-1 with TRBJ2-7; 7 positions agree with TRBD1. The CDR3 has 14 amino acids. Germline V lookup: CDR1 DFQATT, CDR2 SNEGSKA (reference sequence). With V trimmed by 6 bases and J by 5 bases, 13 bases remained unmatched. The CDR3 loop reads CSAKRQGRGDEQYF. The CDR3 bases are TGCAGTGCCAAAAGACAGGGTCGAGGGGACGAGCAGTACTTC.

This clonotype was seen repeatedly, ten times or more. The rearrangement links TRBV7-2 to TRBJ2-5, with D unclear. The CDR3 extends over 15 amino acids. V dropped 3 bases and J dropped 9 bases, with 20 bases sitting between them. CDR1 is SGHTA, CDR2 FQGNSA, per germline. The CDR3 DNA is TGTGCCAGCAGCTTTCGTGCGCCCCCAGGCATGGCCCAGTACTTC. It is translated as CASSFRAPPGMAQYF.

This clonotype was seen a single time. The rearrangement joins TRBV2 to TRBJ2-7, with a tentative D call TRBD1 (6 bases). The CDR3 runs 13 residues. Between the trimmed V and J ends, which lost 8 bases and 2 bases, there was a span of 13 bases. From germline, CDR1 is SNHLY and CDR2 FYNNEI. This CDR3 reads CASLEGQPYEQYF. The CDR3 DNA follows: TGTGCCAGCTTAGAAGGACAGCCCTACGAGCAGTACTTC.

This clonotype was detected many times. This chain connects TRBV6-5 to TRBJ1-2, with 8 bases matching TRBD1. This CDR3 spans 14 amino acids. Trimming took 5 bases from V and 2 from J; bases not matched to a gene: 4. Germline V lookup: CDR1 MNHEY, CDR2 SVGAGI. CDR3 sequence: CASSPWTGNYGYTF. The CDR3 DNA sequence: TGTGCCAGCAGTCCCTGGACAGGGAACTATGGCTACACCTTC.